This passage covers 18 T cell receptor beta chains from one sample sequenced in a study of shared clonotypes between healthy human individuals. Assay used: immunoSEQ multiplex PCR; TCRdb lists only in-frame clones, some missing. The sample holds over 1.4 million clones, roughly 96% seen once. Sequences were obtained from naive CD4+ T cells sorted from blood. Regarding subset: CD45RA+ positively selected. These TCRs come from a man aged 25-40 years in good health.

The genes are TRBV7-2 and TRBJ2-7, with 11 bases that match TRBD2. V lost 4 bases and J lost 4; bases outside the gene matches: 6. There are 15 residues in the CDR3. Germline V gives CDR1 SGHTA, CDR2 FQGNSA. CDR3 loop: CASSSQTSGRYEQYF. Written as DNA, the CDR3 is TGTGCCAGCAGCTCGCAAACTAGCGGGAGATACGAGCAGTACTTC.

In DNA, the CDR3 is TGTGCCAGCAGCTTAAAGGGGGCAGATACGCAGTATTTT. As protein: CASSLKGADTQYF. The chain is built from TRBV7-8 and TRBJ2-3, with TRBD1 as a possible D gene (6 bases). Trimming shortened V by 2 bases and J by 4 bases, and 7 bases separated the two germline ends. CDR1 and CDR2 (germline): SGHVS, FQNEAQ. CDR3 size: 13 residues.

Notes on this clone: Other nucleotide sequences in the sample specify the same CDR3. The chain recombines TRBV5-1 with TRBJ2-1; TRBD2 agrees at 11 bases. V dropped 2 bases and J dropped 3; count of bases not matched to a gene: 1. The CDR3 is 15 amino acids. Germline CDR1 SGHRS, CDR2 YFSETQ. The CDR3 coding sequence is TGCGCCAGCAGCTTAGGACTAGCGGGCTACAATGAGCAGTTCTTC. Translating it yields CASSLGLAGYNEQFF.

V usage is TRBV30 and J usage is TRBJ2-2, with TRBD1 matching over 8 bases. The J segment lost 7 bases and the V segment lost 1 base, leaving 8 bases of the junction unmatched. Germline CDR1 GTSNPN, CDR2 SVGIG (reference sequence). The CDR3 contains 15 residues. CDR3 sequence reads: CAWSAIRQGIGELFF. Here the CDR3 DNA reads TGTGCCTGGAGTGCCATACGACAGGGGATCGGGGAGCTGTTTTTT.

The genes are TRBV18 and TRBJ2-7; D might be TRBD2 (6 bases). The germline gives CDR1 KGHSH, CDR2 LQKENI. V was cut by 3 bases and J by 2 bases, with 20 bases left in between. There are 17 residues in the CDR3. The CDR3 sequence: CASSPQRGGRVTYEQYF. The CDR3 nucleotides read TGTGCCAGCTCACCGCAGAGGGGAGGTAGGGTTACCTACGAGCAGTACTTC.

This sequence joins TRBV7-3 and TRBJ2-3, with D maybe TRBD1 (6 bases). The germline CDR1 and CDR2 sequences are SGHTA and FQGTGA. With 5 bases removed from V and 3 bases from J, the gap between germline ends came to 12 bases. CDR3 size: 14 residues. The CDR3 sequence: CASSQDRNTDTQYF. The CDR3 bases are TGTGCCAGCAGCCAAGACAGGAATACAGATACGCAGTATTTT.

V usage is TRBV7-9 and J usage is TRBJ2-2, with 7 bases aligning to TRBD2. The V and J ends lost 5 bases and 4 bases, in that order; junction bases with no gene match: 10. The CDR3 extends over 16 amino acids. Germline V gene sequence: CDR1 SEHNR, CDR2 FQNEAQ (reference sequence). In DNA form, the CDR3 reads TGTGCCAGCAGCCCCCGGGGAGCGGGGACCACCGGGGAGCTGTTTTTT. The encoded protein is CASSPRGAGTTGELFF.

The V and J genes are TRBV9 and TRBJ2-2; 13 bases agree with TRBD2. This CDR3 contains 16 residues. The J segment lost 4 bases and the V segment lost 2 bases, leaving 2 bases of the junction unmatched. Germline V gene data show CDR1 as SGDLS and CDR2 as YYNGEE. The CDR3, as DNA: TGTGCCAGCAGCGTCAGGACTAGCGGGAGCACCGGGGAGCTGTTTTTT. Translating it yields CASSVRTSGSTGELFF.

The J gene is TRBJ2-5, the V gene TRBV5-8; D may be TRBD1 or TRBD2 (5 bases each). The CDR3 extends over 14 amino acids. Germline CDR1 SGHTS, CDR2 YDEGEE. Deletions cut 4 bases from V and 1 base from J, with 11 bases between. DNA for the CDR3: TGTGCCAGCAGCGGGGGACGCCGCCAAGAGACCCAGTACTTC. Translating it yields CASSGGRRQETQYF.

The genes are TRBV6-1 and TRBJ1-4, with a weak D call TRBD1 (6 bases). V was pared by 10 bases and J by 4 bases, with 13 bases between. This CDR3 contains 13 residues. CDR1 and CDR2 (germline): MNHNS, SASEGT. CDR3: CATGGHLNEKLFF. The CDR3 DNA follows: TGTGCCACCGGGGGACACCTTAATGAAAAACTGTTTTTT.

The chain joins TRBV7-2 to TRBJ1-3; tentatively, D is TRBD1 (5 bases). The V end lost 2 bases, the J end lost 0 bases, and 11 bases lay between the germline ends. Germline CDR1 is SGHTA and CDR2 is FQGNSA. There are 16 residues in the CDR3. CDR3 sequence (DNA): TGTGCCAGCAGCTTATTGAATCAGGGCTCTGGAAACACCATATATTTT. This gives the protein CASSLLNQGSGNTIYF.

V gene TRBV6-5 combines with J gene TRBJ2-1; TRBD2 matches 11 bases. The CDR3 runs 14 residues. V trimming: 4 bases; J trimming: 6 bases; junction bases outside the gene matches: 2. Germline V lookup: CDR1 MNHEY, CDR2 SVGAGI. The DNA for the CDR3 is TGTGCCAGCAGTTTTAGCGGGAGGGTCAATGAGCAGTTCTTC. Translation gives CASSFSGRVNEQFF.

CDR3 sequence: CASSLNGAYEQYF. DNA for the CDR3: TGCGCCAGCAGCTTGAACGGAGCCTACGAGCAGTACTTC. V gene TRBV5-1 combines with J gene TRBJ2-7; D is undetermined. The CDR3 totals 13 residues. The germline gives CDR1 SGHRS, CDR2 YFSETQ. Deletions cut 1 base from V and 2 bases from J, with 7 bases between.

The rearrangement uses TRBV7-2 and TRBJ2-6; D is uncertain. This CDR3 comprises 16 residues. Trimming stripped 3 bases from V and 0 bases from J, with 9 bases between. Germline CDR1 and CDR2: SGHTA and FQGNSA. The chain's CDR3 is CASSFGRNSGANVLTF. The CDR3 bases are TGTGCCAGCAGCTTCGGCCGGAACTCTGGGGCCAACGTCCTGACTTTC.

The chain is built from TRBV7-9 and TRBJ1-4; D gene ambiguous. The CDR3 totals 12 residues. Germline values: CDR1 SEHNR, CDR2 FQNEAQ (reference sequence). V was cut by 5 bases and J by 8 bases, with 9 bases left in between. CDR3 sequence reads: CASSPAGEKLFF. The DNA for the CDR3 is TGTGCCAGCAGCCCTGCGGGCGAAAAACTGTTTTTT.

CDR3 in DNA: TGTGCCAGCAGTTTATCCCTCCCCCCCGTCCCGGGACGGAACCAAGAGACCCAGTACTTC. It codes for CASSLSLPPVPGRNQETQYF. The chain couples TRBV28 to TRBJ2-5, with D possibly called TRBD1 or TRBD2 (5 bases each). CDR3 length: 20 amino acids. V lost 1 base and J lost 0, with 24 bases in between. Germline V gives CDR1 MDHEN, CDR2 SYDVKM.

Comments on this clone: The junction departs from germline at one end; a sequencing error may be responsible. The J gene is TRBJ2-1, the V gene TRBV18; tentatively, D is TRBD1 (6 bases). Per germline, CDR1 KGHSH and CDR2 LQKENI. The CDR3 is 15 amino acids. In nucleotides, the CDR3 is TGTGCCAGCTCCCCACAGGGAAAAGGATACAATGAGCAGTTCTTC. This translates into CASSPQGKGYNEQFF.

The chain carries TRBV28 and TRBJ1-2; D is perhaps TRBD1 (5 bases). This CDR3 is 14 amino acids long. CDR1 is MDHEN and CDR2 is SYDVKM in the germline V gene. The ends were cut back, 2 bases at V and 0 bases at J, with 7 bases in the middle. The CDR3 DNA sequence: TGTGCCAGCAGTTTAGTACAGGCTAACTATGGCTACACCTTC. Its translation is CASSLVQANYGYTF.